These 12 T cell receptor beta chains came from one sample sequenced in a study of blood T cell repertoires in COVID-19. TCRdb's table, derived via immunoSEQ multiplex PCR, lists solely in-frame clones and lacks some. The repertoire consists of about 140,000 clones, with roughly 88% occurring once and the leading ten covering less than 2%. What was sequenced was peripheral blood. The receptors derive from a man aged 70-80 years with acute or convalescent COVID-19.

The chain couples TRBV28 to TRBJ1-1, with unresolved D. The ends were cut back, 2 bases at V and 10 bases at J, with 8 bases in the middle. The CDR3 is made up of 11 amino acids. Germline-derived CDR1 and CDR2 are MDHEN and SYDVKM. The CDR3 region is CASSLPGRAFF. The CDR3 coding sequence is TGTGCCAGCAGTTTACCAGGAAGAGCTTTCTTT.

This clone was counted between two and nine times. The chain links TRBV28 to TRBJ1-1; TRBD1 matches 9 bases. The junction had 6 bases not matched to a gene; V was cut back by 9 bases and J by 7 bases. Germline assignment: CDR1 MDHEN and CDR2 SYDVKM. The CDR3 has 12 amino acids. CDR3 protein: CASHRGRIEAFF. CDR3 sequence (DNA): TGTGCCAGTCACAGGGGGCGAATTGAAGCTTTCTTT.

The rearrangement uses TRBV7-9 and TRBJ2-1; D may be TRBD2 (5 bases). The CDR3 is made up of 16 amino acids. Trimming took off 2 bases at V and 8 bases at J, with 19 bases between the two ends. Germline values: CDR1 SEHNR, CDR2 FQNEAQ (reference sequence). The chain's CDR3 is CASSLSGAGPGDEQFF. As DNA, the CDR3 is TGTGCCAGCAGCTTAAGTGGCGCGGGCCCCGGAGATGAGCAGTTCTTC.

V is TRBV7-2 and J is TRBJ1-2; 7 bases match TRBD1. The germline V gene encodes CDR1 SGHTA and CDR2 FQGNSA. Trimming cost V 3 bases and J 2 bases; bases outside gene matches: 6. This CDR3 comprises 15 residues. CDR3 loop: CASSLSTGVNYGYTF. In DNA form, the CDR3 reads TGTGCCAGCAGCTTGTCTACAGGGGTAAACTATGGCTACACCTTC.

J is TRBJ2-7 and V is TRBV5-1, with 7 bases identical to TRBD1. The CDR3 consists of 17 residues. CDR1 is SGHRS and CDR2 is YFSETQ in the germline V gene. With V trimmed by 3 bases and J by 1 base, 13 bases remained unmatched. CDR3 nucleotides: TGCGCCAGCAGCTCCAGCTGGGGACAGTTAATTTCCTACGAGCAGTACTTC. This codes for CASSSSWGQLISYEQYF.

The V call is TRBV28, the J call TRBJ1-2, with D possibly matching TRBD1 (6 bases). CDR1 MDHEN and CDR2 SYDVKM come from the germline V gene. CDR3 length: 14 residues. V lost 5 bases and J lost 2, with 12 bases in between. The CDR3 here is CASSPGDLNYGYTF. The CDR3 region has the DNA TGTGCCAGCAGTCCAGGGGACCTGAACTATGGCTACACCTTC.

V usage is TRBV7-2 and J usage is TRBJ2-1, with TRBD2 identical over 7 bases. Germline CDR1 SGHTA, CDR2 FQGNSA. The CDR3 runs to 14 residues. J was trimmed by 7 bases and V by 1 base; bases with no gene match: 4. CDR3 sequence (DNA): TGTGCCAGCAGCTTAGGGGGGAGGGAAAATGAGCAGTTCTTC. Its translation: CASSLGGRENEQFF.

V and J are TRBV7-2 and TRBJ1-6; D possibly corresponds to TRBD1 (5 bases). The ends were cut back, 1 base at V and 10 bases at J, with 8 bases in the middle. CDR3 size: 13 residues. Germline lookup yields CDR1 SGHTA and CDR2 FQGNSA. The CDR3 reads CASSLVGGSPLHF. The DNA of the CDR3 is TGTGCCAGCAGCTTAGTCGGGGGATCACCCCTCCACTTT. Full variable domain (remainder filled in from reference TRBV7-2 and TRBJ1-6): GAGVSQSPSNKVTEKGKDVELRCDPISGHTALYWYRQSLGQGLEFLIYFQGNSAPDKSGLPSDRFSAERTGGSVSTLTIQRTQQEDSAVYLCASSLVGGSPLHFGNGTRLTVT.

The chain joins TRBV5-1 to TRBJ1-2; D uncertain. CDR1 SGHRS and CDR2 YFSETQ come from the germline V gene. This CDR3 has 16 residues. V gave up 5 bases and J gave up 7 bases, with 24 bases separating them. The CDR3 DNA follows: TGCGCCAGCAGACGCGCTGGAGTGGAGGTCTCATCTGGCTACACCTTC. Protein product: CASRRAGVEVSSGYTF.

This chain links TRBV10-2 with TRBJ2-1, with 8 bases matching TRBD2. The ends lost 3 bases at V and 8 bases at J; junction bases unmatched: 9. Germline CDR1 reads WSHSY; CDR2 reads SAAADI. This CDR3 is built from 15 residues. The CDR3 DNA follows: TGCGCCAGCAGTGAACGAGCGGGAGTTCTGGATGAGCAGTTCTTC. It codes for CASSERAGVLDEQFF.

The rearrangement uses TRBV30 and TRBJ1-5; the match to TRBD1 covers 7 bases. Germline lookup yields CDR1 GTSNPN and CDR2 SVGIG (reference sequence). The V and J ends lost 1 base and 5 bases, in that order; junction bases with no gene match: 2. The CDR3 sequence is 13 residues long. The DNA of the CDR3 is TGTGCCTGGAGTGCCGGGACAGATCAGCCCCAGCATTTT. Protein sequence: CAWSAGTDQPQHF. Full variable domain (missing parts from reference TRBV30 and TRBJ1-5): SQTIHQWPATLVQPVGSPLSLECTVEGTSNPNLYWYRQAAGRGLQLLFYSVGIGQISSEVPQNLSASRPQDRQFILSSKKLLLSDSGFYLCAWSAGTDQPQHFGDGTRLSIL.

The chain carries TRBV7-2 and TRBJ1-3; D is possibly TRBD1 (5 bases). Germline values: CDR1 SGHTA, CDR2 FQGNSA. V lost 2 bases and J lost 2, with 10 bases in between. The CDR3 loop spans 15 amino acids. CDR3 in DNA: TGTGCCAGCAGCTTAAGCAGGGAAACTGGAAACACCATATATTTT. Translating gives CASSLSRETGNTIYF.